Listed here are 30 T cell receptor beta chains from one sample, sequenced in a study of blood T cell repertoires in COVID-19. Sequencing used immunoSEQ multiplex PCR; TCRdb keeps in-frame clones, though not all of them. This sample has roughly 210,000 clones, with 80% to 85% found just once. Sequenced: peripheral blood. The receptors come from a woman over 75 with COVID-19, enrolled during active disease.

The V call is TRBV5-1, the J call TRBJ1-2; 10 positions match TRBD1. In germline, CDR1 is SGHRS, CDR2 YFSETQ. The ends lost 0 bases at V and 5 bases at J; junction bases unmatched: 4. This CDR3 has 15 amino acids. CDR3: CASSLGTGGEYGYTF. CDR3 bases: TGCGCCAGCAGCTTGGGGACAGGGGGAGAGTATGGCTACACCTTC.

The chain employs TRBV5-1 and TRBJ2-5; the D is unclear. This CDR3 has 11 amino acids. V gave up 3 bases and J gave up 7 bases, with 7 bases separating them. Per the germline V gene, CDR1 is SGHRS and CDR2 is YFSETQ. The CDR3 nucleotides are TGCGCCAGCAGCTCAACGGGGACCCAGTACTTC. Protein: CASSSTGTQYF.

This CDR3 reads CASSAQGSQNTEAFF. The CDR3 DNA reads as TGCGCCAGCAGCGCTCAGGGGTCGCAGAACACTGAAGCTTTCTTT. The J gene is TRBJ1-1, the V gene TRBV5-1, with a tentative D call TRBD1 (6 bases). The CDR3 extends over 15 amino acids. Trimming cost V 4 bases and J 1 base, with 14 bases left between them. The V gene's germline CDR1 is SGHRS and CDR2 YFSETQ.

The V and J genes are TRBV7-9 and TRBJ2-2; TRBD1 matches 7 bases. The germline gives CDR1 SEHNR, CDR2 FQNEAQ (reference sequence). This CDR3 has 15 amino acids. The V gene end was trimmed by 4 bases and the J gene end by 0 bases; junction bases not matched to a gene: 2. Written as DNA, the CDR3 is TGTGCCAGCAGCTCGGGACAGACGAACACCGGGGAGCTGTTTTTT. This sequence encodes CASSSGQTNTGELFF.

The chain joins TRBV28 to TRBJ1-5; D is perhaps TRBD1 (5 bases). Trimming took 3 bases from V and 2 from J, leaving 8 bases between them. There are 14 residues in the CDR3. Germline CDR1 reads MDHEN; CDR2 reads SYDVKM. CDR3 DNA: TGTGCCAGCAGTTTGTCGGGGGGCAATCAGCCCCAGCATTTT. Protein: CASSLSGGNQPQHF.

CDR3 sequence: CASRPGQAYGYTF. The CDR3 nucleotides read TGTGCCAGTAGGCCGGGACAGGCGTATGGCTACACCTTC. The chain joins TRBV19 to TRBJ1-2; 8 bases are shared with TRBD1. CDR3 size: 13 residues. Germline V CDR1 and CDR2: LNHDA, SQIVND (reference sequence). Trimming removed 6 bases from V and 5 bases from J; junction bases left unmatched: 5.

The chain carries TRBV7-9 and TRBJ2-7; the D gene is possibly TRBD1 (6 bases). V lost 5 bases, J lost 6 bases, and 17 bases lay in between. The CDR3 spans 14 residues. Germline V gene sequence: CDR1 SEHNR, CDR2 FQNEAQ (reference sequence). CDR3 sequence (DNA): TGTGCCAGCAGCCACCCTGGACAGAGTGGCGAGCAGTACTTC. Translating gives CASSHPGQSGEQYF. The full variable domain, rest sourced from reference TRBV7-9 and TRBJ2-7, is DTGVSQNPRHKITKRGQNVTFRCDPISEHNRLYWYRQTLGQGPEFLTYFQNEAQLEKSRLLSDRFSAERPKGSFSTLEIQRTEQGDSAMYLCASSHPGQSGEQYFGPGTRLTVT.

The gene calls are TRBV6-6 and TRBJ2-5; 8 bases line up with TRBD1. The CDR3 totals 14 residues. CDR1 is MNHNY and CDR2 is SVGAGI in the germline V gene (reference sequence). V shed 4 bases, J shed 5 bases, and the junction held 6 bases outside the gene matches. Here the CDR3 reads CASSFRQGIETQYF. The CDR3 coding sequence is TGTGCCAGCAGTTTCCGACAGGGGATCGAGACCCAGTACTTC.

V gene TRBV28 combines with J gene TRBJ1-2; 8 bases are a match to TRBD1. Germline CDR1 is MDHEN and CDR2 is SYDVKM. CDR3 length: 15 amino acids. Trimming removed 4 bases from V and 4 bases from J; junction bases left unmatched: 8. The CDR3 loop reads CASSSDRAGGYGYTF. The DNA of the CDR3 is TGTGCCAGCAGTTCGGACAGGGCAGGGGGCTATGGCTACACCTTC.

The CDR3 DNA reads TGTGCCAGCAGTGCTCCGGGACTAGCGGGTCGGGAGACCCAGTACTTC. Protein: CASSAPGLAGRETQYF. V and J are TRBV28 and TRBJ2-5; 12 bases map to TRBD2. From germline, CDR1 is MDHEN and CDR2 SYDVKM. The CDR3 consists of 16 residues. V gave up 5 bases and J gave up 5 bases; unmatched junction bases: 9.

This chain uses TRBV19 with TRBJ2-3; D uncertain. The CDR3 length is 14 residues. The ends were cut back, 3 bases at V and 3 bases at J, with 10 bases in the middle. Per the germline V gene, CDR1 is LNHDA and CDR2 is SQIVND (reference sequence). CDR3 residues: CASSIGTKTDTQYF. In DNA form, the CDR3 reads TGTGCCAGTAGTATCGGAACTAAGACAGATACGCAGTATTTT.

CDR3 loop: CSVEGGGNEKLFF. CDR3 nucleotides: TGCAGCGTTGAAGGAGGGGGCAATGAAAAACTGTTTTTT. J is TRBJ1-4 and V is TRBV29-1; TRBD1 matches at 7 bases. V dropped 1 base and J dropped 5; count of bases not matched to a gene: 1. Germline-derived CDR1 and CDR2 are SQVTM and ANQGSEA. CDR3 size: 13 residues.

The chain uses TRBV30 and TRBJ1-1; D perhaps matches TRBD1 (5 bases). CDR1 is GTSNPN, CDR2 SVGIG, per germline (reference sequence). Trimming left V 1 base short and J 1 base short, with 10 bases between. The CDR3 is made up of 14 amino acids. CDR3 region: CAWSEDTENTEAFF. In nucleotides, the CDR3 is TGTGCCTGGAGTGAGGACACCGAGAACACTGAAGCTTTCTTT. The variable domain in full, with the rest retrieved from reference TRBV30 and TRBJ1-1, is SQTIHQWPATLVQPVGSPLSLECTVEGTSNPNLYWYRQAAGRGLQLLFYSVGIGQISSEVPQNLSASRPQDRQFILSSKKLLLSDSGFYLCAWSEDTENTEAFFGQGTRLTVV.

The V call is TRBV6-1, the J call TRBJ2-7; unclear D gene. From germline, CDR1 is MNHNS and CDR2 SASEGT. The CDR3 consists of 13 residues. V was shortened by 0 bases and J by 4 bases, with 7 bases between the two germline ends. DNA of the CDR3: TGTGCCAGCAGTGAAGCGGGCACATACGAGCAGTACGTC. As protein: CASSEAGTYEQYV.

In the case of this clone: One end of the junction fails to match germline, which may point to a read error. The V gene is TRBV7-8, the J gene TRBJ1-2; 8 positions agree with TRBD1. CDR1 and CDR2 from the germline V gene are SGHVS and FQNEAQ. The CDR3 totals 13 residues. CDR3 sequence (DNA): TGTGCCAGCAGCTTAGCGCAAGGACAGGGCTGCACCTTC. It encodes CASSLAQGQGCTF.

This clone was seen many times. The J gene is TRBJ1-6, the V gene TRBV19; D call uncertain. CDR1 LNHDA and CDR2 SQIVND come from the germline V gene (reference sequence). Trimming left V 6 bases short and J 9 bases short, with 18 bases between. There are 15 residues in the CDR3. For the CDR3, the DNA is TGTGCCAGTAGACGGGAGGCGGCGGCTAGTTCACCCCTCCACTTT. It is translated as CASRREAAASSPLHF.

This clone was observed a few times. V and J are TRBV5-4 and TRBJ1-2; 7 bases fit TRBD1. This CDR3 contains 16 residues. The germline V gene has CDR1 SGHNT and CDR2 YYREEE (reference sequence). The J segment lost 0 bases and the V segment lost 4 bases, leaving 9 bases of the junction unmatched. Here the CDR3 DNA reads TGTGCCAGCAGCCCCGGAGGGGGCTCGGCTAACTATGGCTACACCTTC. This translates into CASSPGGGSANYGYTF. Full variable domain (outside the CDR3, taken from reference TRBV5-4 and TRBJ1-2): ETGVTQSPTHLIKTRGQQVTLRCSSQSGHNTVSWYQQALGQGPQFIFQYYREEENGRGNFPPRFSGLQFPNYSSELNVNALELDDSALYLCASSPGGGSANYGYTFGSGTRLTVV.

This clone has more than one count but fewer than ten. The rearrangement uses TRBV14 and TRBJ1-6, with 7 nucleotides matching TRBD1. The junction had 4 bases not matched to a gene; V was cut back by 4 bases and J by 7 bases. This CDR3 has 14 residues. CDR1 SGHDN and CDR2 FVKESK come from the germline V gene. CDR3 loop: CASSLTGKNSPLHF. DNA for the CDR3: TGTGCCAGCAGCCTGACAGGGAAAAATTCACCCCTCCACTTT.

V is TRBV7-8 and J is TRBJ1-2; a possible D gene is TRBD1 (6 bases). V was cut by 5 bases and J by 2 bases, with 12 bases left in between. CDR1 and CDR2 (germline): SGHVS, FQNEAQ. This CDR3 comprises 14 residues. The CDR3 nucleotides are TGTGCCAGCAGCCCTGGACAGACGAACTATGGCTACACCTTC. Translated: CASSPGQTNYGYTF.

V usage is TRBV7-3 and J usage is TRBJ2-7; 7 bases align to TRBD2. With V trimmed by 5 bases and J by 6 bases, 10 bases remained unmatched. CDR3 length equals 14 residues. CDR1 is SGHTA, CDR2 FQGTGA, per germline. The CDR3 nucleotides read TGTGCCAGCAGCCCCCGGGGGGTGGGGGGCGAGCAGTACTTC. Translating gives CASSPRGVGGEQYF.

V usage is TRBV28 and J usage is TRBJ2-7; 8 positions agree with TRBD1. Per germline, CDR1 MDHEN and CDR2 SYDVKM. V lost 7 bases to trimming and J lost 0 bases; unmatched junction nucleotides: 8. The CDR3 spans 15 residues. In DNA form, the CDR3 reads TGTGCCAGCAACCAACAGGGGGGCTTCTCCTACGAGCAGTACGTC. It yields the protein CASNQQGGFSYEQYV.

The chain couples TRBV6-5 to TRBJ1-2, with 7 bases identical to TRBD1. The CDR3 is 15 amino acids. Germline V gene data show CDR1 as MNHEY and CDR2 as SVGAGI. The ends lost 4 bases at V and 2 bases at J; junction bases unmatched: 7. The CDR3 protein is CASSSGQAQNYGYTF. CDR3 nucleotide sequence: TGTGCCAGCAGTTCCGGACAGGCCCAGAACTATGGCTACACCTTC.

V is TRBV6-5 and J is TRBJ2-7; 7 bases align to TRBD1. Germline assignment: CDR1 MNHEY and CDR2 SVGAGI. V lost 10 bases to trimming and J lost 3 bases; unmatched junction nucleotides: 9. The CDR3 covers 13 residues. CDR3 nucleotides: TGTGCCACTGCCAGGGGGAACTACTACGAGCAGTACTTC. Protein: CATARGNYYEQYF.

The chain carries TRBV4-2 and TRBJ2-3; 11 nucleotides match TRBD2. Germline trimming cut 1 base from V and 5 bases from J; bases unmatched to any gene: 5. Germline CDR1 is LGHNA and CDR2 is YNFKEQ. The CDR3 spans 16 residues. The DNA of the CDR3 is TGTGCCAGCAGCCAAGCAGTAGCGGGGGGGCTAGATACGCAGTATTTT. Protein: CASSQAVAGGLDTQYF.

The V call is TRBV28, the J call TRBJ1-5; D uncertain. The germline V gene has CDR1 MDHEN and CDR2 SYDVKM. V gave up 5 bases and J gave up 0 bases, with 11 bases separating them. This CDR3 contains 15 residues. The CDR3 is CASSAGLNSNQPQHF. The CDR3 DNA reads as TGTGCCAGCAGTGCGGGTTTGAATAGCAATCAGCCCCAGCATTTT. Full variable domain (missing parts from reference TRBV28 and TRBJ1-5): DVKVTQSSRYLVKRTGEKVFLECVQDMDHENMFWYRQDPGLGLRLIYFSYDVKMKEKGDIPEGYSVSREKKERFSLILESASTNQTSMYLCASSAGLNSNQPQHFGDGTRLSIL.

For the CDR3, the DNA is TGTGCCAGCAGCTTCGGACAGGGGTTTGGCTACACCTTC. Its translation is CASSFGQGFGYTF. This chain uses TRBV5-5 with TRBJ1-2; 9 bases are shared with TRBD1. Germline V CDR1 and CDR2: SGHKS, YYEKEE (reference sequence). Unmatched junction bases numbered 3, after V lost 2 bases and J lost 7 bases. The CDR3 length is 13 residues.

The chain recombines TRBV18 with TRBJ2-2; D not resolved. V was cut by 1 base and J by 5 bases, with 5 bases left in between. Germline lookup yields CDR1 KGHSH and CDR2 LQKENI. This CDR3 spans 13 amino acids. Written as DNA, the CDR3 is TGTGCCAGCTCACCACAGCGTACCGGGGAGCTGTTTTTT. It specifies CASSPQRTGELFF.

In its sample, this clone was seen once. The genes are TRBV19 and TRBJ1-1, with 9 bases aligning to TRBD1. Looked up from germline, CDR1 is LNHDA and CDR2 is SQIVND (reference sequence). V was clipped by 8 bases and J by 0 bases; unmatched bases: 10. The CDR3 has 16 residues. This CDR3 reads CASSDRGHLLNTEAFF. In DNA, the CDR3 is TGTGCCAGTTCGGACAGGGGCCACCTCCTGAACACTGAAGCTTTCTTT.

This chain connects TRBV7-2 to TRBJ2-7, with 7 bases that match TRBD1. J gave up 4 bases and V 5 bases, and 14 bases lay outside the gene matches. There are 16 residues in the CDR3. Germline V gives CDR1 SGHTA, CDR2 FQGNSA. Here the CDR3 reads CASSPWTGQRVYEQYF. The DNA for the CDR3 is TGTGCCAGCAGCCCATGGACGGGACAGAGGGTTTACGAGCAGTACTTC. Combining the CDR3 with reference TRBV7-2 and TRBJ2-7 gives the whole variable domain GAGVSQSPSNKVTEKGKDVELRCDPISGHTALYWYRQSLGQGLEFLIYFQGNSAPDKSGLPSDRFSAERTGGSVSTLTIQRTQQEDSAVYLCASSPWTGQRVYEQYFGPGTRLTVT.

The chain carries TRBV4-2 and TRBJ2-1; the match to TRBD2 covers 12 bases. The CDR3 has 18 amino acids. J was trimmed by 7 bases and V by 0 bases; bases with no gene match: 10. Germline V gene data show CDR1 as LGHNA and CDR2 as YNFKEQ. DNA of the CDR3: TGTGCCAGCAGCCAAGATACGGCTAGCGGGGGGGCCCGAAATGAGCAGTTCTTC. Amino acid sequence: CASSQDTASGGARNEQFF.